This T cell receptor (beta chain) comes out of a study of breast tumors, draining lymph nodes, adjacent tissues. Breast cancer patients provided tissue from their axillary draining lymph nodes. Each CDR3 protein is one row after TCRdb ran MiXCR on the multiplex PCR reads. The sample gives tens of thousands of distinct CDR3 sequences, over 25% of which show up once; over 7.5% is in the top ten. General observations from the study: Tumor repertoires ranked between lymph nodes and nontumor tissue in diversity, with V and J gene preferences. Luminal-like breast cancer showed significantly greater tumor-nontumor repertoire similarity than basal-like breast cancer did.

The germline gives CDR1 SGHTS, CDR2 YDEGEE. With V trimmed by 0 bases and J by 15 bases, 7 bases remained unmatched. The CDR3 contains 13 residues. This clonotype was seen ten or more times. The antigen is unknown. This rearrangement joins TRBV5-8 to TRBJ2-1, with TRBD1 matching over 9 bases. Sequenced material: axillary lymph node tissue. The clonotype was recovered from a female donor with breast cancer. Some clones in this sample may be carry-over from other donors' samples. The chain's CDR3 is CASSLAGQGIAFF. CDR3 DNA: TGTGCCAGCAGCTTGGCCGGACAGGGGATTGCGTTCTTC.